The next 11 T cell receptor beta chains were all read from a single sample in a study of Ad26.COV2.S vaccination and SARS-CoV-2 variants. Noted treatment: some 20 received Ad26.COV2.S at low or high dose, single or two shots; about 5 received placebo; per-sample allocation not given. Sampling was done on day 63 after the first vaccine or placebo injection. The repertoire was sequenced with immunoSEQ multiplex PCR; TCRdb's copy has only in-frame clones and lacks some. The sample records around 300,000 clones, about 86% being singletons. Sequenced here: peripheral blood, sampled in a trial of Ad26.COV2.S vaccine versus placebo. The receptor set was obtained from a person between 18 and 65 years old who received the Ad26.COV2.S COVID-19 vaccine or a placebo.

The chain carries TRBV6-2 or TRBV6-3 and TRBJ2-7; unclear D gene. This CDR3 is 12 amino acids long. The germline CDR1 and CDR2 sequences are MNHEY and SVGEGT. V was shortened by 2 bases and J by 4 bases, with 6 bases between the two germline ends. CDR3 protein: CASSYRRYEQYF. The CDR3 nucleotides are TGTGCCAGCAGTTACCGGCGATACGAGCAGTACTTC.

This clone has only one observation. The chain recombines TRBV6-1 with TRBJ1-1; perhaps TRBD1 as D (5 bases). This CDR3 comprises 15 residues. CDR1 is MNHNS and CDR2 is SASEGT in the germline V gene. Deletions cut 1 base from V and 1 base from J, with 10 bases between. Here the CDR3 reads CASSEGGAANTEAFF. CDR3 DNA sequence: TGTGCCAGCAGTGAAGGAGGGGCAGCGAACACTGAAGCTTTCTTT.

This chain connects TRBV9 to TRBJ1-2; D is uncertain. This CDR3 region has 13 residues. Germline V gene data show CDR1 as SGDLS and CDR2 as YYNGEE. The V end lost 4 bases, the J end lost 7 bases, and 14 bases lay between the germline ends. The CDR3 DNA reads as TGTGCCAGCAGCTCCAGAGTTGGGGTTGGCTACACCTTC. Protein sequence: CASSSRVGVGYTF.

The genes are TRBV9 and TRBJ1-3; perhaps TRBD1 as D (6 bases). From germline, CDR1 is SGDLS and CDR2 YYNGEE. This CDR3 spans 15 amino acids. The ends were cut back, 0 bases at V and 2 bases at J, with 9 bases in the middle. The CDR3 region is CASSVEQGTGNTIYF. As DNA, the CDR3 is TGTGCCAGCAGCGTAGAACAGGGCACTGGAAACACCATATATTTT.

The chain recombines TRBV28 with TRBJ2-7; 9 nucleotides line up with TRBD1. CDR1 is MDHEN, CDR2 SYDVKM, per germline. This CDR3 has 14 residues. V lost 6 bases and J lost 4; bases outside the gene matches: 7. The CDR3 sequence: CASSPPGTGYEQYF. For the CDR3, the DNA is TGTGCCAGCAGCCCCCCCGGGACAGGGTACGAGCAGTACTTC.

The chain employs TRBV6-2 or TRBV6-3 and TRBJ1-2; D is uncertain. CDR3 size: 13 residues. CDR1 MNHEY and CDR2 SVGEGT come from the germline V gene. Between the trimmed V and J ends, which lost 4 bases and 2 bases, there was a span of 8 bases. CDR3 nucleotides: TGTGCCAGCAGTTTGGTGGACAACTATGGCTACACCTTC. This gives the protein CASSLVDNYGYTF.

V and J are TRBV28 and TRBJ1-3; tentative D call: TRBD1 (5 bases). The V gene lost 2 bases and the J gene lost 4 bases, with 12 bases spanning the gap. Germline V gene lookup returns CDR1 MDHEN and CDR2 SYDVKM. The CDR3 is 15 residues long. The CDR3 loop reads CASSLGGVPGNTIYF. CDR3 in DNA: TGTGCCAGCAGTTTAGGGGGGGTACCGGGAAACACCATATATTTT.

V and J are TRBV7-6 and TRBJ1-3; D perhaps matches TRBD1 (5 bases). This CDR3 contains 16 residues. Trimming shortened V by 5 bases and J by 3 bases, and 17 bases separated the two germline ends. Germline CDR1 SGHVS, CDR2 FNYEAQ. CDR3 DNA sequence: TGTGCCAGCAGCAAAGACAGTTCTTCCCTTGGAAACACCATATATTTT. This codes for CASSKDSSSLGNTIYF.

CDR3 bases: TGCGCCAGCAGCTTGATAGCAGGGTCCACCGGGGAGCTGTTTTTT. It encodes CASSLIAGSTGELFF. V gene TRBV5-1 combines with J gene TRBJ2-2; possible D gene TRBD1, 5 bases. Deletions cut 1 base from V and 4 bases from J, with 11 bases between. Germline assignment: CDR1 SGHRS and CDR2 YFSETQ. The CDR3 consists of 15 residues.

The rearrangement links TRBV28 to TRBJ2-4, with 7 bases fitting TRBD2. CDR3 size: 18 residues. The trim removed 3 bases at V and 3 bases at J, leaving 14 bases unmatched. Germline values: CDR1 MDHEN, CDR2 SYDVKM. This chain's CDR3 is CASSFPSTSLGVKNIQYF. DNA for the CDR3: TGTGCCAGCAGTTTTCCCTCGACTAGCCTCGGAGTCAAAAACATTCAGTACTTC.

The chain carries TRBV6-4 and TRBJ1-1, with a weak D call TRBD1 (6 bases). Looked up from germline, CDR1 is MRHNA and CDR2 is SNTAGT. This CDR3 is built from 14 residues. The V end lost 0 bases, the J end lost 7 bases, and 12 bases lay between the germline ends. CDR3 nucleotides: TGTGCCAGCAGTGACTCCTTGGGGGCCGGTGAAGCTTTCTTT. This encodes CASSDSLGAGEAFF.